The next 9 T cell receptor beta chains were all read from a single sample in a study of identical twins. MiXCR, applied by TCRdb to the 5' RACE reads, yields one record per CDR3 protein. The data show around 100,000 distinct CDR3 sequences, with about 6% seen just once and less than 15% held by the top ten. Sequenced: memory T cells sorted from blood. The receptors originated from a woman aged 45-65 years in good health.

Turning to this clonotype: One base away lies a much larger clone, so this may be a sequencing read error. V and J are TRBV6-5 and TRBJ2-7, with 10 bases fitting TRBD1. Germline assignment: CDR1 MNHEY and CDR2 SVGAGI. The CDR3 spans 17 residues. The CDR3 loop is CASSYSMAGTGDYDQYF. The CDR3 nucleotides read TGTGCCAGCAGTTACTCGATGGCCGGGACAGGGGACTACGACCAGTACTTC.

CDR3 residues: CASSQDFGAGYTEAFF. CDR3 coding DNA: TGTGCCAGCAGCCAAGACTTTGGGGCAGGGTACACTGAAGCTTTCTTT. The chain is built from TRBV14 and TRBJ1-1; tentative D call: TRBD1 (5 bases). The germline V gene encodes CDR1 SGHDN and CDR2 FVKESK. There are 16 residues in the CDR3. V shed 0 bases and J shed 3 bases, with 14 bases lying between them. The whole variable domain, filled in from reference TRBV14 and TRBJ1-1, reads EAGVTQFPSHSVIEKGQTVTLRCDPISGHDNLYWYRRVMGKEIKFLLHFVKESKQDESGMPNNRFLAERTGGTYSTLKVQPAELEDSGVYFCASSQDFGAGYTEAFFGQGTRLTVV.

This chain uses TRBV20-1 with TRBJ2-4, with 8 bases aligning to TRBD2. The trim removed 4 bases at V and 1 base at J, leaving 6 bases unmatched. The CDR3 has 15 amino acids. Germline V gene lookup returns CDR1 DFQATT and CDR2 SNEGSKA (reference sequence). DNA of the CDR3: TGCAGTGCTACCCCCCCGGGAGGGGCCAAAAACATTCAGTACTTC. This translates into CSATPPGGAKNIQYF.

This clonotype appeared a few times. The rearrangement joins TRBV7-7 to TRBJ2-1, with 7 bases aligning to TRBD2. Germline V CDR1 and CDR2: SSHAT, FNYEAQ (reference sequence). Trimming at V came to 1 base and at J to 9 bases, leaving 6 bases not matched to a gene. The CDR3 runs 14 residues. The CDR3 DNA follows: TGTGCCAGCAGCTTAGGGGGAGGGGTCAGTGAGCAGTTCTTC. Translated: CASSLGGGVSEQFF.

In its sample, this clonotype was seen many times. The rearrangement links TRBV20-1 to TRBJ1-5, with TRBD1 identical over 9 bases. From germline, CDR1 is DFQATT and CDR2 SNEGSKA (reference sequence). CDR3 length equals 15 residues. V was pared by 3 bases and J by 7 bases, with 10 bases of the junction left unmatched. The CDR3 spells CSASPGQGQNQPQHF. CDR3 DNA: TGCAGTGCTAGCCCAGGACAGGGGCAGAACCAGCCCCAGCATTTT.

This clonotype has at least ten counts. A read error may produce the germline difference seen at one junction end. CDR3 protein: CASSFSGPPNLWF. CDR3 in DNA: TGTGCCAGCAGTTTTTCGGGACCACCCAATCTATGGTTC. This sequence joins TRBV12-3 or TRBV12-4 and TRBJ2-7; either TRBD1 or TRBD2 may supply D (5 bases each). The CDR3 extends over 13 amino acids.

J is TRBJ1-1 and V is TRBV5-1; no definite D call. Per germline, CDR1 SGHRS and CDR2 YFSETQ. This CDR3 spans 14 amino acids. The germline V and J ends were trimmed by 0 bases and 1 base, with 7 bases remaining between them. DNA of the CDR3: TGCGCCAGCAGCTTGGTTTCCTCGAACACTGAAGCTTTCTTT. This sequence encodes CASSLVSSNTEAFF.

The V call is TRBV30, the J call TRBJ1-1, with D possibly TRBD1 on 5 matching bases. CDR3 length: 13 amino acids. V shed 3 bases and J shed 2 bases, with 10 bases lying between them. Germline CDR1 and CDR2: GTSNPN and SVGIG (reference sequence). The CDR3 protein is CAWSGAKNTEAFF. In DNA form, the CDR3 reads TGTGCCTGGAGCGGGGCGAAAAACACTGAAGCTTTCTTT.

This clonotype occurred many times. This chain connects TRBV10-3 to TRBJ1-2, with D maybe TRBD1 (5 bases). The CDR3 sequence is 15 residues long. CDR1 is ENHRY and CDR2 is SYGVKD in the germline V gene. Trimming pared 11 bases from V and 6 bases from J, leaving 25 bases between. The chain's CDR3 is CAATQDRVGVDGYTF. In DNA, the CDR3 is TGTGCCGCGACCCAAGACAGAGTCGGCGTCGATGGCTACACCTTC.